The present T cell receptor beta chain was sequenced within a study of T cell responses to AZD1222 COVID-19 vaccine. Trimming left V 8 bases short and J 0 bases short, with 7 bases between. This CDR3 contains 11 residues. Germline V gene data show CDR1 as DFQATT and CDR2 as SNEGSKA (reference sequence). Method: immunoSEQ multiplex PCR; TCRdb's copy keeps in-frame clones and lacks some. The sample holds 60,000 to 70,000 clones, around four fifths seen once. V gene TRBV20-1 combines with J gene TRBJ2-5; tentatively, D is TRBD2 (5 bases). The clonotype comes from an adult in good health. Source: peripheral blood, taken on day 0 of AZD1222 vaccination. CDR3 sequence: CSPGYQETQYF. CDR3 DNA: TGCAGTCCGGGGTACCAAGAGACCCAGTACTTC.